This note documents a single TCR beta chain sequence. This entry belongs to a study of T cell responses to AZD1222 COVID-19 vaccine. From germline, CDR1 is SGDLS and CDR2 YYNGEE. Trimming removed 5 bases from V and 3 bases from J, with 20 bases in between. This CDR3 has 16 residues. Assay used: immunoSEQ multiplex PCR; TCRdb lists only in-frame clones, some missing. The sample comprises tens of thousands of clones, more than 65% of which are singletons, and approximately 22% rests with the top ten. The chain links TRBV9 to TRBJ1-2, with D possibly TRBD1 on 5 matching bases. This receptor was taken from an adult in good health. Here the sequenced sample was peripheral blood, taken on day 0 of MenACWY control vaccination. The CDR3: CASSTRGVIGDYGYTF. The CDR3 DNA is TGTGCCAGCAGTACGCGGGGGGTTATTGGGGACTATGGCTACACCTTC.